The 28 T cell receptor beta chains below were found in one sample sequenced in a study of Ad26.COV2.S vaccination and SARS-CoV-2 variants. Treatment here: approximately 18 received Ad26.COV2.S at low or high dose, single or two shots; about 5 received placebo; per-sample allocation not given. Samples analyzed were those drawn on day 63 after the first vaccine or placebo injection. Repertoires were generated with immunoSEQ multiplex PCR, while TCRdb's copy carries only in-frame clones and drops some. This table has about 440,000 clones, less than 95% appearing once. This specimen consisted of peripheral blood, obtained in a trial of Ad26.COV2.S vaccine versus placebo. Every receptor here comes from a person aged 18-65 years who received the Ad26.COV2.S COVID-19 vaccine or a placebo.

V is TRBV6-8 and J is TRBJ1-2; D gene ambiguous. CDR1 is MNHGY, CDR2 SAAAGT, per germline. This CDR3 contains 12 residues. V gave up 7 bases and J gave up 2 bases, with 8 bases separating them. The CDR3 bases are TGTGCCAGCACCCCCCTAAACTATGGCTACACCTTC. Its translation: CASTPLNYGYTF.

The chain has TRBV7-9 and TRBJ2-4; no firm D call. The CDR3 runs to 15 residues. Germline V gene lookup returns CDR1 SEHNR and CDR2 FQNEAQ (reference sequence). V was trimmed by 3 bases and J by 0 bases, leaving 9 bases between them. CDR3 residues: CASSLTAVAKNIQYF. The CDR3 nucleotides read TGTGCCAGCAGCTTGACGGCAGTAGCCAAAAACATTCAGTACTTC.

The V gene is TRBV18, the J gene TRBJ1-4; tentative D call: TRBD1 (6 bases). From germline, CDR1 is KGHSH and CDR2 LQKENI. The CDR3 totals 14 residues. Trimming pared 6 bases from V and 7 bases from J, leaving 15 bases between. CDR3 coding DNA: TGTGCCAGCTCCCCCAAGAGGGGGGGTGAAAAACTGTTTTTT. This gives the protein CASSPKRGGEKLFF. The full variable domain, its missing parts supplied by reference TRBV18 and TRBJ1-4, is NAGVMQNPRHLVRRRGQEARLRCSPMKGHSHVYWYRQLPEEGLKFMVYLQKENIIDESGMPKERFSAEFPKEGPSILRIQQVVRGDSAAYFCASSPKRGGEKLFFGSGTQLSVL.

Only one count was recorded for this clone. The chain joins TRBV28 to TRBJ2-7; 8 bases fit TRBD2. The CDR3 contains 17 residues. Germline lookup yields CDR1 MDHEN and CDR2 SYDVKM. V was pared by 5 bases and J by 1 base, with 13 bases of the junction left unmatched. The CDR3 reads CASSRPRSGRESYEQYF. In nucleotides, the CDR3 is TGTGCCAGCAGTCGGCCTCGGAGCGGGAGAGAGTCCTACGAGCAGTACTTC.

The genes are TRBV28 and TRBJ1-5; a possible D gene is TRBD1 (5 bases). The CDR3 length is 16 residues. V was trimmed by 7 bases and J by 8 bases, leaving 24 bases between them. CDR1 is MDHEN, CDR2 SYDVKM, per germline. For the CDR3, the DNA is TGTGCCAGCACCACACCCCCGGGACCGAATATGGAGCCCCAGCATTTT. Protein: CASTTPPGPNMEPQHF.

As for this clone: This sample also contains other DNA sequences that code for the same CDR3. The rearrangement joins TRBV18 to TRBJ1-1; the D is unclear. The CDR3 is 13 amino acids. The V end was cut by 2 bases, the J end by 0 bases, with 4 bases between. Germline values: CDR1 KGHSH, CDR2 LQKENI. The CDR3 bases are TGTGCCAGCTCACCAGGATTGAACACTGAAGCTTTCTTT. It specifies CASSPGLNTEAFF.

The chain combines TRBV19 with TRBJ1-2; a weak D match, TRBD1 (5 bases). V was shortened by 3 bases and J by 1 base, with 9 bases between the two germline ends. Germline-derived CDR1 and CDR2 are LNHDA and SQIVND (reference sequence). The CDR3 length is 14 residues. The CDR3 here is CASSMGPVNYGYTF. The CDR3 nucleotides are TGTGCCAGTAGTATGGGACCCGTTAACTATGGCTACACCTTC.

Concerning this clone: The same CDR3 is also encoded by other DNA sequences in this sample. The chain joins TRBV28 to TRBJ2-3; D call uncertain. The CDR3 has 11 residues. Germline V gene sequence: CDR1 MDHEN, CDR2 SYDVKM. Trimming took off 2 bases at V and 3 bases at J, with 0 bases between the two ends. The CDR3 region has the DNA TGTGCCAGCAGTTTAACAGATACGCAGTATTTT. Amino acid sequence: CASSLTDTQYF.

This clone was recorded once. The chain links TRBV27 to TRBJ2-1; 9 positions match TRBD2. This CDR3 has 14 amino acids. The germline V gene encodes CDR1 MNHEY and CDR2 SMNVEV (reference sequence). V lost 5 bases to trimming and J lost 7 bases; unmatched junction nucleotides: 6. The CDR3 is CASSPEGLANEQFF. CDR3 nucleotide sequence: TGTGCCAGCAGTCCGGAGGGACTAGCTAATGAGCAGTTCTTC.

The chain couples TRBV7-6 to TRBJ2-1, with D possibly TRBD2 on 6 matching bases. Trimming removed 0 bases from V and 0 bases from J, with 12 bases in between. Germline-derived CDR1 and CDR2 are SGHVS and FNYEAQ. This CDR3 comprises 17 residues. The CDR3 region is CASSLAWAGSSYNEQFF. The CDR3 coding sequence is TGTGCCAGCAGCTTAGCATGGGCGGGGAGCTCCTACAATGAGCAGTTCTTC.

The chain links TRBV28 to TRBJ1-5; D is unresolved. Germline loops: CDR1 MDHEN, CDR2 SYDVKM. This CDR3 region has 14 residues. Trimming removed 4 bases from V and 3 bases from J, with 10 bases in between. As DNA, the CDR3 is TGTGCCAGCAGTTACCGGCTTAACAATCAGCCCCAGCATTTT. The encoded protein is CASSYRLNNQPQHF.

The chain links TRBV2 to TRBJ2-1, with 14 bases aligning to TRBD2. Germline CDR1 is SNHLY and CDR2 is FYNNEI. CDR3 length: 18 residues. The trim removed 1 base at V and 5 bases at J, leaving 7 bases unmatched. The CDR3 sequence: CASSEDEGGLAGDNEQFF. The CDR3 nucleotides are TGTGCCAGCAGTGAAGACGAAGGGGGACTAGCGGGAGACAATGAGCAGTTCTTC.

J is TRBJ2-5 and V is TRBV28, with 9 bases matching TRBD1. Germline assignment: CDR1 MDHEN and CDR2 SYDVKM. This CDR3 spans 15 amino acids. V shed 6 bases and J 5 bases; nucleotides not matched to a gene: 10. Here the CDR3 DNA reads TGTGCCAGCAGCGTCTACAGGGGGCATTGGGAGACCCAGTACTTC. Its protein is CASSVYRGHWETQYF.

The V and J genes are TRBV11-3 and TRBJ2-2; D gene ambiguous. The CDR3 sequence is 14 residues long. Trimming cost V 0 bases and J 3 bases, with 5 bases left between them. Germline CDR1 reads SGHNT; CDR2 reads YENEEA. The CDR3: CASSLDADTGELFF. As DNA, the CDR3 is TGTGCCAGCAGCTTAGATGCGGACACCGGGGAGCTGTTTTTT.

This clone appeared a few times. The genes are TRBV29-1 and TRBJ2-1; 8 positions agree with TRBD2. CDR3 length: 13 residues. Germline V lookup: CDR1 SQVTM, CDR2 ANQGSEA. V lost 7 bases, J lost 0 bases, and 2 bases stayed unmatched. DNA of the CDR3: TGCAGCGCAACTAGCGGCTCCTACAATGAGCAGTTCTTC. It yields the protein CSATSGSYNEQFF.

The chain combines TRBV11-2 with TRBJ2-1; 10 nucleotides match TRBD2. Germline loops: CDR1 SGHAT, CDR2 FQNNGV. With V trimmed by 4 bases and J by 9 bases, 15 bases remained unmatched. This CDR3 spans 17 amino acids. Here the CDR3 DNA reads TGTGCCAGCAGCTCCAGTCCGGCTAGCGGGAGTATTGGTGAGCAGTTCTTC. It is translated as CASSSSPASGSIGEQFF.

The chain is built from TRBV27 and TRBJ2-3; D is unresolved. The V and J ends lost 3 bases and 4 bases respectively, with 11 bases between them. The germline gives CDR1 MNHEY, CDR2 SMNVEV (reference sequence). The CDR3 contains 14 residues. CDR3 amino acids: CASSFRRGPDTQYF. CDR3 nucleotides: TGTGCCAGCAGTTTTCGCAGAGGCCCAGATACGCAGTATTTT.

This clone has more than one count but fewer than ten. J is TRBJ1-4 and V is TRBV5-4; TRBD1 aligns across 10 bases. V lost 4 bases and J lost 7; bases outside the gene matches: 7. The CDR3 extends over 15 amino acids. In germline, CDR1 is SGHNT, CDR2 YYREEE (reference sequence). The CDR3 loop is CASSAQTGGREKLFF. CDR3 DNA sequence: TGTGCCAGCAGCGCCCAGACAGGGGGCCGTGAAAAACTGTTTTTT.

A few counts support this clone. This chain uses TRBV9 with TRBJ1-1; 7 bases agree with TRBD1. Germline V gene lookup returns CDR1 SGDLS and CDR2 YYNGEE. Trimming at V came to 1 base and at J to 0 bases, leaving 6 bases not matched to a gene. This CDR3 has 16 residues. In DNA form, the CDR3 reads TGTGCCAGCAGCGTATTGCAGGGGGTGATGAACACTGAAGCTTTCTTT. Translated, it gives CASSVLQGVMNTEAFF.

The CDR3 DNA sequence: TGTGCCAGCAGCTTGGACAGGGGGGCGCGGTACTATGGCTACACCTTC. This translates into CASSLDRGARYYGYTF. The chain has TRBV5-5 and TRBJ1-2; 8 positions agree with TRBD1. This CDR3 contains 16 residues. The ends lost 0 bases at V and 3 bases at J; junction bases unmatched: 7. Germline V gene data show CDR1 as SGHKS and CDR2 as YYEKEE (reference sequence).

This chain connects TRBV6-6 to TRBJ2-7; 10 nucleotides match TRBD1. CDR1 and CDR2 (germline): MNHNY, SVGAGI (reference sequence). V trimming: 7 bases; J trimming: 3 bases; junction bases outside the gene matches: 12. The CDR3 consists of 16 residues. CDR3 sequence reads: CASKTRGTGEDYEQYF. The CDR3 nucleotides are TGTGCCAGCAAAACCCGCGGGACAGGGGAGGACTACGAGCAGTACTTC.

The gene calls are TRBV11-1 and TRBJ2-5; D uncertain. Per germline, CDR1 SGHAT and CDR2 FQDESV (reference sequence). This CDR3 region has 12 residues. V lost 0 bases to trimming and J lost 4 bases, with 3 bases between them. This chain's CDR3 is CASSLAGETQYF. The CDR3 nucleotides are TGTGCCAGCAGCTTAGCGGGAGAGACCCAGTACTTC.

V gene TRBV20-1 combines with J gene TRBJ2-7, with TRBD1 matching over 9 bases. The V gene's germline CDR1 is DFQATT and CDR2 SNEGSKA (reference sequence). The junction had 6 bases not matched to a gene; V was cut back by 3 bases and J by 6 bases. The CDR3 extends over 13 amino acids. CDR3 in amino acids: CSASSGTGSEQYF. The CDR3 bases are TGCAGTGCTAGTTCCGGGACAGGGTCCGAGCAGTACTTC.

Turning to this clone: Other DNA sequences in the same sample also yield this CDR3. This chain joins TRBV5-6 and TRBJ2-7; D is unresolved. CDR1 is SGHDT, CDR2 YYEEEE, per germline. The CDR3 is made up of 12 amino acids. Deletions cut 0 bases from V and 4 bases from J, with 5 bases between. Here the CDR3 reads CASSLDRYEQYF. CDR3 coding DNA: TGTGCCAGCAGCTTGGACAGATACGAGCAGTACTTC.

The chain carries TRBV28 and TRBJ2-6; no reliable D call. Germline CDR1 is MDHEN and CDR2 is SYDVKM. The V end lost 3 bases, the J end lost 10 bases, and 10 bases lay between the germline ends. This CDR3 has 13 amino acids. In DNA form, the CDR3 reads TGTGCCAGCAGTTTGGCACAGACAAACGTCCTGACTTTC. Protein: CASSLAQTNVLTF.

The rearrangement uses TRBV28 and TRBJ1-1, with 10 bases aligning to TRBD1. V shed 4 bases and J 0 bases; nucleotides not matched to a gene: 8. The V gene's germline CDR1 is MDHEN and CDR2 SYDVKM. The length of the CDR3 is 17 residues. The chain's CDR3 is CASSSRQGAYMNTEAFF. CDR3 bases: TGTGCCAGCAGTTCTCGACAGGGGGCCTACATGAACACTGAAGCTTTCTTT.

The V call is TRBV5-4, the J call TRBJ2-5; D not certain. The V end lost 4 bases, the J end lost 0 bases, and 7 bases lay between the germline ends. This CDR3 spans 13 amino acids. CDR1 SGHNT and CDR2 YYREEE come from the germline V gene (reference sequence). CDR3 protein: CASSRAYQETQYF. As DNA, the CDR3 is TGTGCCAGCAGCAGAGCGTACCAAGAGACCCAGTACTTC.

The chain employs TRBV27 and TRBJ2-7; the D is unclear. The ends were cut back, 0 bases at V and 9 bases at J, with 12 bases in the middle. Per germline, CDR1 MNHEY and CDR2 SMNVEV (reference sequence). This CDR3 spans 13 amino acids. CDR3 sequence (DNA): TGTGCCAGCAGTTTATCCCCTGAGACTCTGCAGTACTTC. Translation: CASSLSPETLQYF.